This is a list of T cell receptor beta chains from one sample in a study of CD8 T cells in ankylosing spondylitis. From the 5' RACE reads, TCRdb called clonotypes with MiXCR, one entry per CDR3 protein. The sample includes around 130,000 distinct CDR3 sequences, approximately 6.8% of them seen just once. The sequenced sample consisted of blood, either unsorted or a sorted T cell fraction (not recorded which). The receptor source for this set is a male donor with ankylosing spondylitis or in good health (not recorded which). Each CDR3 is given with its conserved first and last residue. Each record gives: clone size, J gene, D gene, V gene, CDR3 protein, CDR3 DNA. A D gene is named only where the DNA matches it firmly. Clone size is not always given. Where it is, it says once, few, many or a class for expanded clones.

many,TRBJ2-2,TRBD1,TRBV9,CASTRQGNTGELFF,TGTGCCAGCACTAGACAGGGAAACACCGGGGAGCTGTTTTTT
many,TRBJ2-5,.,TRBV3-1,CASSHRDIWGETQYF,TGTGCCAGCAGCCACCGGGACATTTGGGGAGAGACCCAGTACTTC
many,TRBJ2-5,TRBD1,TRBV7-2,CASSFTGGSKEETQYF,TGTGCCAGCAGCTTCACAGGGGGAAGCAAGGAAGAGACCCAGTACTTC
.,TRBJ2-3,TRBD2,TRBV7-6,CASSLEASGESWSSTDTQYF,TGTGCCAGCAGCTTAGAGGCTAGCGGGGAGTCTTGGAGTAGCACAGATACGCAGTATTTT
many,TRBJ1-2,.,TRBV20-1,CSGGQPYGYTF,TGCAGTGGTGGACAGCCCTATGGCTACACCTTC
many,TRBJ2-7,TRBD2,TRBV5-1,CASRRLAGDYEQYF,TGCGCCAGCAGGCGACTAGCGGGGGACTACGAGCAGTACTTC
many,TRBJ1-1,.,TRBV20-1,CSATDWNTEAFF,TGCAGTGCCACCGACTGGAACACTGAAGCTTTCTTT
many,TRBJ1-2,.,TRBV3-1,CASSQDGVARMGGYTF,TGTGCCAGCAGCCAAGATGGGGTTGCCAGGATGGGTGGCTACACCTTC
.,TRBJ1-1,.,TRBV18,CASSPGSHEAFF,TGTGCCAGCTCACCGGGGTCTCATGAAGCTTTCTTT
many,TRBJ1-1,.,TRBV5-1,CASSTTGTGTEAFF,TGCGCCAGCAGCACAACAGGGACGGGCACTGAAGCTTTCTTT
many,TRBJ1-6,.,TRBV28,CASSEKDSPSSYNSPLHF,TGTGCCAGCAGTGAGAAGGACAGCCCGAGCTCCTATAATTCACCCCTCCACTTT
many,TRBJ2-7,.,TRBV7-2,CASSLVNPYEQYF,TGTGCCAGCAGCTTAGTTAACCCCTACGAGCAGTACTTC
few,TRBJ2-7,.,TRBV3-1,CASSQEGSYRYEQYF,TGTGCCAGCAGCCAAGAAGGATCGTACAGATACGAGCAGTACTTC
many,TRBJ2-3,.,TRBV7-2,CASSAGLGTDTQYF,TGTGCCAGCAGCGCTGGTCTAGGGACAGATACGCAGTATTTT
many,TRBJ2-1,TRBD2,TRBV5-1,CASSLAGGLAGPHEQFF,TGCGCCAGCAGCTTGGCTGGGGGACTAGCGGGCCCCCATGAGCAGTTCTTC
many,TRBJ2-3,.,TRBV5-1,CASSSDLTDTQYF,TGCGCCAGCAGCTCGGACCTCACAGATACGCAGTATTTT
few,TRBJ2-1,.,TRBV7-2,CASSLPVSSYNEQFF,TGTGCCAGCAGCTTACCAGTGAGTTCCTACAATGAGCAGTTCTTC
many,TRBJ1-3,.,TRBV7-8,CASTFDSSGNTIYF,TGTGCCAGCACATTTGACTCCTCTGGAAACACCATATATTTT
many,TRBJ2-5,.,TRBV7-9,CASSLIRGTPETQYF,TGTGCCAGCAGCTTAATCCGGGGGACACCAGAGACCCAGTACTTC
many,TRBJ2-3,TRBD1,TRBV5-1,CASSGSAYRDRGTDTQYF,TGCGCCAGCAGCGGATCGGCGTATCGGGACAGGGGCACAGATACGCAGTATTTT
.,TRBJ2-1,TRBD1,TRBV30,CAWSVRRGQGAGEQFF,TGTGCCTGGAGTGTACGAAGGGGACAGGGGGCCGGTGAGCAGTTCTTC
.,TRBJ2-3,.,TRBV6-5,CASSYSTLGSTDTQYF,TGTGCCAGCAGTTACTCGACGCTGGGGTCCACAGATACGCAGTATTTT
.,TRBJ1-1,.,TRBV4-2,CASSQTGYGVMNTEAFF,TGTGCCAGCAGCCAAACAGGGTATGGGGTAATGAACACTGAAGCTTTCTTT
.,TRBJ2-3,.,TRBV7-3,CASSLMGGKGTDTQYF,TGTGCCAGCAGCTTAATGGGCGGGAAAGGGACAGATACGCAGTATTTT
many,TRBJ1-1,.,TRBV5-1,CASSSGTENTEAFF,TGCGCCAGCAGCTCCGGGACGGAGAACACTGAAGCTTTCTTT
many,TRBJ2-1,TRBD2,TRBV4-3,CASSQALAGVVYNEQFF,TGCGCCAGCAGCCAGGCGCTAGCGGGAGTAGTTTACAATGAGCAGTTCTTC
many,TRBJ2-7,.,TRBV7-2,CASSLSEESLEQYF,TGTGCCAGCAGCTTGAGCGAAGAGAGTCTCGAGCAGTACTTC
many,TRBJ2-7,.,TRBV7-2,CASSLALGHVNYEQYF,TGTGCCAGCAGCTTAGCTCTGGGGCATGTCAATTACGAGCAGTACTTC
many,TRBJ2-3,.,TRBV3-1,CASSQDERQGYTTQYF,TGTGCCAGCAGCCAAGATGAGAGGCAGGGATATACTACGCAGTATTTT
many,TRBJ1-4,.,TRBV6-1,CASSAGGGEKLFF,TGTGCCAGCAGCGCCGGGGGGGGTGAAAAACTGTTTTTT
few,TRBJ1-1,TRBD1,TRBV18,CASSPPDRGRAFF,TGTGCCAGCTCACCCCCTGACAGGGGGCGTGCTTTCTTT
many,TRBJ1-1,.,TRBV7-9,CASSPQGFGAFF,TGTGCCAGCAGCCCCCAGGGGTTCGGCGCTTTCTTT
many,TRBJ2-7,.,TRBV20-1,CSARGTINYEQYF,TGCAGTGCTAGAGGGACAATCAACTACGAGCAGTACTTC
many,TRBJ1-1,.,TRBV29-1,CSVVKVMNTEAFF,TGCAGCGTTGTCAAGGTAATGAACACTGAAGCTTTCTTT
many,TRBJ2-1,.,TRBV12-3/TRBV12-4,CASSFGVSSYNEQFF,TGTGCCAGCAGTTTCGGAGTTAGCTCCTACAATGAGCAGTTCTTC
few,TRBJ2-7,TRBD2,TRBV15,CATSRVAGGLSKKTYEQYF,TGTGCCACCAGCAGAGTAGCGGGGGGCCTAAGCAAAAAAACCTACGAGCAGTACTTC
many,TRBJ2-5,.,TRBV5-1,CASSGDLSQETQYF,TGCGCCAGCAGCGGGGACCTAAGCCAAGAGACCCAGTACTTC
many,TRBJ1-3,.,TRBV12-3/TRBV12-4,CASSLQGTGNTIYF,TGTGCCAGCAGTTTACAGGGGACTGGAAACACCATATATTTT
many,TRBJ1-2,.,TRBV20-1,CSARDARTDYGYTF,TGCAGTGCTAGAGATGCCCGGACAGATTATGGCTACACCTTC
many,TRBJ1-6,.,TRBV5-1,CASSLQGPNNSPLHF,TGCGCCAGCAGCTTGCAGGGACCGAATAATTCACCCCTCCACTTT
many,TRBJ2-5,TRBD1,TRBV9,CASSADRGSQETQYF,TGTGCCAGCAGCGCGGACAGGGGAAGCCAAGAGACCCAGTACTTC
many,TRBJ1-2,.,TRBV5-1,CASSTLEGNYGYTF,TGCGCCAGCAGCACCCTTGAGGGGAACTATGGCTACACCTTC
many,TRBJ2-1,TRBD1,TRBV20-1,CSARGQGNYNEQFF,TGCAGTGCTAGGGGACAGGGGAACTACAATGAGCAGTTCTTC